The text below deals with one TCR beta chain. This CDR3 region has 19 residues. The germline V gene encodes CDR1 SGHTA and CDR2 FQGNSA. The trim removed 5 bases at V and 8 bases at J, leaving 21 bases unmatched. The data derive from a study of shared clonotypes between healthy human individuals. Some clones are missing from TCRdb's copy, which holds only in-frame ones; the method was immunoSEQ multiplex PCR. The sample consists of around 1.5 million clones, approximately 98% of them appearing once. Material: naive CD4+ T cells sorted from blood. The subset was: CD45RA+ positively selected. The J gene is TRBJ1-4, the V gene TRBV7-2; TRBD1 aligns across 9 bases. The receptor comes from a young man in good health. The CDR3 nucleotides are TGTGCCAGCAGCCCCGCTTTCCCGGGACAGGGCTATGGAGCGGAAAAACTGTTTTTT. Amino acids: CASSPAFPGQGYGAEKLFF.